The entry below describes one TCR beta chain. Its antigen is not identified. The data are from a study of T-cell memory formation after mild COVID-19. Study-level findings and limits: Clones shrinking between day 15 and 85 showed a balanced CD4/CD8 split, and those that grew later tilted toward CD4+. Mainly in CM and EM were contracting CD4+ clones; CD8+ were in EMRA.

5'RACE, which relied on constant-segment primers, yielded TCR alpha and TCR beta cDNA libraries carrying sample barcodes and UMIs. TCRdb redid the calling of the 5' RACE reads with MiXCR, one entry per CDR3 protein. This sample yields approximately 390,000 distinct CDR3 sequences, of which roughly 15% are seen a single time; roughly 21% belongs to the top ten. The CDR3 has 14 amino acids. Germline lookup yields CDR1 DFQATT and CDR2 SNEGSKA (reference sequence). V was pared by 1 base and J by 1 base, with 3 bases of the junction left unmatched. The chain is built from TRBV20-1 and TRBJ2-7; 8 positions match TRBD1. The sequenced material came from PBMCs or a T cell subset sorted from them (not recorded which). This clonotype was sampled from a man younger than 30 who had mild COVID-19 (a few samples of this study predate the infection). Cell type and time point are not known. This chain's CDR3 is CSARARTGSYEQYF. For the CDR3, the DNA is TGCAGTGCTAGAGCAAGGACAGGGTCCTACGAGCAGTACTTC.